This T cell receptor (beta chain) is drawn from a study of molecular identifiers for immune sequencing clone quantification. Sorting defined naive CD8 T cells as CD8+CD4-CCR7+CD45RA+. The sample holds many counts of this clonotype. A single record per CDR3 protein comes from TCRdb applying MiXCR to the PCR reads. The profile shows around 460,000 distinct CDR3 sequences, 20% to 25% of them singletons. V dropped 1 base and J dropped 5 bases, with 5 bases sitting between them. Germline values: CDR1 SNHLY, CDR2 FYNNEI. The CDR3 is 13 amino acids. The TCR was taken from a human donor in good health. Some libraries in this study had Jurkat cell RNA spiked in. This chain joins TRBV2 and TRBJ1-4; D is undetermined. Sequencing was done on a sample of naive CD8+ T cells from blood, with Jurkat cell RNA spiked in. Specified subset: FACS-sorted CD8+CD4-CCR7+CD45RA+ naive T cells. In DNA, the CDR3 is TGTGCCAGCAGTGAAGGAGGAAATGAAAAACTGTTTTTT. Translated, it gives CASSEGGNEKLFF.